This TCR beta chain is drawn from a study of T cells after yellow fever vaccination. On the study more broadly: The fractions with low cell numbers were processed using SMART-Seq v4 Ultra Low Input.

Making TCR cDNA involved 5'RACE template switching, which added UMIs and a universal primer site. TCRdb re-derived calls from the 5' RACE reads in MiXCR, one entry per CDR3 protein. The sample holds some 560,000 distinct CDR3 sequences; about 17% are singletons and the top ten take 17%. This sequence was found in a man between 18 and 29 years old who received the YFV17D yellow fever vaccine. The sequenced sample was PBMCs, obtained 5 to 6 days after the first yellow fever vaccination.

The CDR3 spells CASSWGTGIYGYTF. CDR3 bases: TGCGCCAGCAGCTGGGGGACGGGAATCTATGGCTACACCTTC. The V and J genes are TRBV5-1 and TRBJ1-2; possibly TRBD1 for D (5 bases). The CDR3 is made up of 14 amino acids. The germline V gene encodes CDR1 SGHRS and CDR2 YFSETQ. The V end lost 3 bases, the J end lost 4 bases, and 13 bases lay between the germline ends.